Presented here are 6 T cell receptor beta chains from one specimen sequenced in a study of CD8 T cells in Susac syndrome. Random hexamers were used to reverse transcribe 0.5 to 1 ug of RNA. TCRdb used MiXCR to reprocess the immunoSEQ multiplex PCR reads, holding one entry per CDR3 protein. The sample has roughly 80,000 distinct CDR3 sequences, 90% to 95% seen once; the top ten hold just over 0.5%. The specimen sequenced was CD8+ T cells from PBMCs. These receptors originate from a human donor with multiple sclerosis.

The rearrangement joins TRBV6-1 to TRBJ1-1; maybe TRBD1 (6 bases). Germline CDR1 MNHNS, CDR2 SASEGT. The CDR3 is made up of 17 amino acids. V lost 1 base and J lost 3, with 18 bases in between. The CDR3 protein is CASSEEVTGGRYTEAFF. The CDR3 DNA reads TGTGCCAGCAGTGAAGAAGTAACGGGGGGCCGGTACACTGAAGCTTTCTTT.

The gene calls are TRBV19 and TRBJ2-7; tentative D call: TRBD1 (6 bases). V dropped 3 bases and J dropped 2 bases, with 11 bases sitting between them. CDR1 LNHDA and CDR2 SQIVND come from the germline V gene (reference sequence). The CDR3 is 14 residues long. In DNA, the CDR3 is TGTGCCAGTAGTATGGGGGCTGGACCCTACGAGCAGTACTTC. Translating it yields CASSMGAGPYEQYF.

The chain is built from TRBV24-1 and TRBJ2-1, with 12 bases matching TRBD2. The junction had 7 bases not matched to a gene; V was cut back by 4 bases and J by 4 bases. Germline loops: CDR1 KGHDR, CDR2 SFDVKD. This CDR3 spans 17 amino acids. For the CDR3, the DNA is TGTGCCACCAGTGACATTGGGACTAGCGGGTTTTACAATGAGCAGTTCTTC. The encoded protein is CATSDIGTSGFYNEQFF.

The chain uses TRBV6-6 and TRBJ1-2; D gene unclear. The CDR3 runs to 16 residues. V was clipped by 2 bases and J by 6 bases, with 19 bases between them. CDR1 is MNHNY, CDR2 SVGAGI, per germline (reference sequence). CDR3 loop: CASSYTLPGGGDGYTF. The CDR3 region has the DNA TGTGCCAGCAGTTACACCCTACCGGGAGGCGGGGATGGCTACACCTTC.

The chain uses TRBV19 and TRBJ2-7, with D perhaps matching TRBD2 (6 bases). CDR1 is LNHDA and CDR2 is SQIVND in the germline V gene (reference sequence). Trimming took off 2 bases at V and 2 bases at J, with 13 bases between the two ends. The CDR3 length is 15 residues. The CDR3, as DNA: TGTGCCAGTAGTATATCCGGGACTCTTACCTACGAGCAGTACTTC. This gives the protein CASSISGTLTYEQYF.

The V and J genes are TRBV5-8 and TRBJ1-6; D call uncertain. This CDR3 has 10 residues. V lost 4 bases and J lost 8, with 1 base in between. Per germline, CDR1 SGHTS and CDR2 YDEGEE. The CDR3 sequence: CASSHSPLHF. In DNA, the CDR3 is TGTGCCAGCAGCCATTCACCCCTCCACTTT.